This entry is about one T cell receptor beta chain. The antigen is unknown. This entry is derived from a study of T-cell memory formation after mild COVID-19. Study-wide points: The study found contracting CD4+ clones mainly in CM and EM and contracting CD8+ clones in EMRA.

The CDR3 extends over 20 amino acids. After removal of 7 bases from V and 0 bases from J, the junction contained 14 bases not matched to a gene. TCRdb analysed the 5' RACE reads with MiXCR anew, one entry per CDR3 protein. The sample shows about 240,000 distinct CDR3 sequences, 8% to 10% of them seen only once. The chain uses TRBV12-3 or TRBV12-4 and TRBJ2-2; 13 bases align to TRBD2. This TCR came from a man younger than 35 who had mild COVID-19 (a few samples of this study predate the infection). Cell type and time point are not known. Sample: PBMCs or a T cell subset sorted from them (not recorded which). The CDR3 loop is CASTMSPGLAGAANTGELFF. The CDR3 region has the DNA TGTGCCAGCACCATGAGCCCCGGACTAGCGGGGGCCGCGAACACCGGGGAGCTGTTTTTT.